This TCR beta chain derives from a study of Graves' ophthalmopathy and Graves' hyperthyroidism. Regarding the study as a whole: Detection in blood was also observed for most expanded thyroid clonotypes above 0.001 frequency. Sensitivity of 55% to 71% and specificity of nearly 75% were achieved by the model that predicted ophthalmopathy progression.

This clonotype rates as large. What it binds is unknown. Moderate-to-severe activity, CAS ≥3, NOSPECS ≥4 and duration under 3 months were recorded for donors with ophthalmopathy. RNA transcripts served as template for amplifying TCR beta CDR3 sequences. HTBI primers were used in a first-round RT-PCR, which preceded a second-round multiplex PCR. TCRdb recomputed calls from the multiplex PCR reads with MiXCR, one row per CDR3 protein. The sample lists under 200,000 distinct CDR3 sequences; around two fifths were seen once. The material sequenced was peripheral blood. The clonotype was recovered from a woman between 40 and 50 years old with Graves' ophthalmopathy.

CDR3 DNA: TGCAGCGTTGACCAAAACAGGGGGAGCGGGGCCAACGTCCTGACTTTC. This codes for CSVDQNRGSGANVLTF. The V gene is TRBV29-1, the J gene TRBJ2-6; 8 nucleotides agree with TRBD1. The junction had 8 bases not matched to a gene; V was cut back by 3 bases and J by 4 bases. Germline V gene lookup returns CDR1 SQVTM and CDR2 ANQGSEA. There are 16 residues in the CDR3.